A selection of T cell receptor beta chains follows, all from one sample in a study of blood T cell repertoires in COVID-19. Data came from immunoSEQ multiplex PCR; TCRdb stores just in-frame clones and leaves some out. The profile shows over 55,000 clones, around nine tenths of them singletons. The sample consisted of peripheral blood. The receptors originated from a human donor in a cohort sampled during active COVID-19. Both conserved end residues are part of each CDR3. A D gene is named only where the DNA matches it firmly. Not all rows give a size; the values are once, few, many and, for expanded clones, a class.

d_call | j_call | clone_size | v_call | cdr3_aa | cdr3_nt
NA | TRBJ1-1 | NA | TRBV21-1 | CASSPLLGHPDTEAFF | TGTGCCAGCAGCCCCCTACTGGGACACCCGGACACTGAAGCTTTCTTT
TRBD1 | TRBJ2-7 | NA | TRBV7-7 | CASSSGTGGSYEQYF | TGTGCCAGCAGCTCCGGGACAGGGGGTTCCTACGAGCAGTACTTC
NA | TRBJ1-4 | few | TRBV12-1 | CASSFRDRSEKLFF | TGTGCCAGCAGCTTTAGGGACAGAAGCGAAAAACTGTTTTTT
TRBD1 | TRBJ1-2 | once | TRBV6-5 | CASSFTRTGGYGYTF | TGTGCCAGCAGTTTCACAAGGACAGGGGGCTATGGCTACACCTTC
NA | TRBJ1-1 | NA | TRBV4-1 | CASSQDIGQNTEAFF | TGCGCCAGCAGCCAAGATATCGGTCAGAACACTGAAGCTTTCTTT
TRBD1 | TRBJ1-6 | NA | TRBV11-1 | CASRDRDRGDSPLHF | TGTGCCAGCAGGGACCGAGACAGGGGTGATTCACCCCTCCACTTT
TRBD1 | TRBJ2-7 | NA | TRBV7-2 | CASSPYRDRSNEQYF | TGTGCCAGCAGCCCCTACCGGGACAGGTCTAACGAGCAGTACTTC
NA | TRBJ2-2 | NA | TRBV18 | CASSITNTGELFF | TGTGCCAGCTCAATCACAAACACCGGGGAGCTGTTTTTT
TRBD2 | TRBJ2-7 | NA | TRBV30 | CAWEGLAGVYEQYF | TGTGCCTGGGAGGGACTAGCGGGAGTCTACGAGCAGTACTTC
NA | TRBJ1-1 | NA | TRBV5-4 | CASSLSARNTEAFF | TGTGCCAGCAGCTTGTCGGCTAGGAACACTGAAGCTTTCTTT
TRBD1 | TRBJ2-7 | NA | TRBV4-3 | CASSPGTASYEQYF | TGCGCCAGCAGCCCGGGGACAGCCTCCTACGAGCAGTACTTC
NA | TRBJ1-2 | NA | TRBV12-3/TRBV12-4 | CASRIKPRDTDTF | TGTGCCAGCAGAATTAAACCGAGGGACACCGACACCTTC
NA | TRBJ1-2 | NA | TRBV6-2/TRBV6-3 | CASSAGKDLYGYTF | TGTGCCAGCAGCGCCGGGAAGGACCTCTATGGCTACACCTTC
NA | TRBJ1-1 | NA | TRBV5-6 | CASSPGGGRAAFF | TGTGCCAGCAGCCCCGGGGGTGGTAGAGCAGCTTTCTTT
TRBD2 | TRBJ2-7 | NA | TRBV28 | CASSLDPGLAGTSYEQYF | TGTGCCAGCAGTTTAGACCCGGGACTAGCGGGTACCTCCTACGAGCAGTACTTC
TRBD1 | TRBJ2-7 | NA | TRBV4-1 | CASSQDPGTGGNEQYF | TGCGCCAGCAGCCAAGACCCCGGGACAGGGGGGAACGAGCAGTACTTC
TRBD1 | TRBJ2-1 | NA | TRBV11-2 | CASSFQTWDRGPNEQFF | TGTGCCAGCAGCTTTCAAACGTGGGACAGGGGGCCCAATGAGCAGTTCTTC
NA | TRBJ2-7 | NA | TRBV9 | CASSVGTFSYEQYF | TGTGCCAGCAGCGTGGGGACTTTCTCCTACGAGCAGTACTTC
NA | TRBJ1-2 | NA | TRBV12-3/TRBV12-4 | CASSLVLEHGYTF | TGTGCCAGCAGTTTGGTTTTGGAGCATGGCTACACCTTC
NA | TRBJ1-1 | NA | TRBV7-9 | CASSRQGRVPEAFF | TGTGCCAGCAGCCGCCAGGGGAGGGTCCCTGAAGCTTTCTTT
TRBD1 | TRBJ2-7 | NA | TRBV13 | CASSQTGNYEQYF | TGTGCCAGCAGCCAGACAGGGAACTACGAGCAGTACTTC
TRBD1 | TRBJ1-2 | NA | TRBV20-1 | CSAWGQGGYTF | TGCAGTGCTTGGGGACAGGGGGGTTACACCTTC
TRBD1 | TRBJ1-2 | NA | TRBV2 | CASSFGQGDGYTF | TGTGCCAGCAGTTTCGGACAGGGGGACGGCTACACCTTC
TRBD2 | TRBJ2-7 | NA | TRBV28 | CASSRRTSGEVHEQYF | TGTGCCAGCAGTCGTAGGACTAGCGGGGAGGTCCACGAGCAGTACTTC
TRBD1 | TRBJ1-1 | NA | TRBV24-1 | CATRTGPNTEAFF | TGTGCCACCAGGACAGGGCCGAACACTGAAGCTTTCTTT
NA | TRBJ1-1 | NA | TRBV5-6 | CASSLLLQGNTEAFF | TGTGCCAGCAGCTTGCTGCTCCAGGGGAACACTGAAGCTTTCTTT
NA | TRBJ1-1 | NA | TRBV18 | CASSPLQQDTEAFF | TGTGCCAGCTCACCACTCCAACAGGACACTGAAGCTTTCTTT
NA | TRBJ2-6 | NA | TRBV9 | CASSYTGISGANVLTF | TGTGCCAGCAGCTATACAGGGATCTCTGGGGCCAACGTCCTGACTTTC
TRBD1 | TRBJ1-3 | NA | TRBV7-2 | CASSFRTGSGNTIYF | TGTGCCAGCAGCTTTAGGACAGGGTCTGGAAACACCATATATTTT